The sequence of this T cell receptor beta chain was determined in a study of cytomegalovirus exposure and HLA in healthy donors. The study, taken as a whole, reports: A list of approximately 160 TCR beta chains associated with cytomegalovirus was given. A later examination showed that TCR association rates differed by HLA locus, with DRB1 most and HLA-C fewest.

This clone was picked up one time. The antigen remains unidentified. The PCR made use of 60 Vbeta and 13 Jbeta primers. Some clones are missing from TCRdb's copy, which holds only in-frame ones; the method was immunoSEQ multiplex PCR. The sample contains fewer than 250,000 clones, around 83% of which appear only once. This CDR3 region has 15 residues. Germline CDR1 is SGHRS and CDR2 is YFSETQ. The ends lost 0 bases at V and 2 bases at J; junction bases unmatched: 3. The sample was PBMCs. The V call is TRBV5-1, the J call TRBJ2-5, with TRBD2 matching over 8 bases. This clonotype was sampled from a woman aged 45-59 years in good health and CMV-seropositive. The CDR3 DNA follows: TGCGCCAGCAGCTTGGATAGCGGGGAACAAGAGACCCAGTACTTC. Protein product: CASSLDSGEQETQYF.